The clone carrying this T cell receptor beta chain was found many times. Antigen: not known. Germline CDR1 reads SGHKS; CDR2 reads YYEKEE (reference sequence). The V gene lost 2 bases and the J gene lost 0 bases, with 9 bases spanning the gap. The CDR3 covers 15 residues. This sample is drawn from a study of CD8 T cells in ankylosing spondylitis. The study's findings and limits: Reportedly, significant enrichment of disease-linked clones occurred in matched ankylosing spondylitis synovial fluid. Made up of about eight highly homologous variants, a TCR beta motif appeared characteristic of ankylosing spondylitis blood. Disease-linked clones, CD8+, were relatively rare in peripheral blood.

In making TCR beta libraries, quantitative 5'-RACE with molecular barcodes was used. TCRdb passed the 5' RACE reads through MiXCR, listing each CDR3 protein once. The sample records about 540,000 distinct CDR3 sequences, about 13% being singletons. V gene TRBV5-5 combines with J gene TRBJ2-1; TRBD2 is a possible D gene (5 bases). What was sequenced was blood, either unsorted or a sorted T cell fraction (not recorded which). The origin of this receptor is a male donor with ankylosing spondylitis. CDR3 in DNA: TGTGCCAGCAGCTTTATCGGGAACTCCTACAATGAGCAGTTCTTC. Protein product: CASSFIGNSYNEQFF.